This T cell receptor (beta chain) was sequenced during a study of CD8+CD57+ T cells in acquired aplastic anemia. At the level of the study: Sorted CD4+ and CD8+ cells yielded DNA averaging around 3.2 ug.

Concerning this clonotype: Its specificity is unknown.

CDR1 and CDR2 from the germline V gene are LNHDA and SQIVND (reference sequence). There are 17 residues in the CDR3. V trimming: 5 bases; J trimming: 2 bases; junction bases outside the gene matches: 4. Genomic DNA constituted the template upon which TCR beta VDJ and CDR3 profiling was performed. TCRdb recomputed calls from the reads with MiXCR, one row per CDR3 protein. This table holds some 180,000 distinct CDR3 sequences, around 50% found once. All patients picked for sequencing had shown, by flow cytometry, an expansion of CD8+CD57+ cells. Broader study findings: Twenty-nine shared CD8+ CDR3s appeared highly expressed within patients' immunodominant clones.

V usage is TRBV19 and J usage is TRBJ2-3; TRBD2 agrees at 16 bases. This sequence was found in a human donor with aplastic anemia. Sequenced input: sorted CD4+, CD8+, or CD8+CD57+ T cells (not recorded which) from PBMCs. CDR3 in amino acids: CASSPGTSGGDTDTQYF. The CDR3 region has the DNA TGTGCCAGTAGTCCCGGGACTAGCGGGGGGGACACAGATACGCAGTATTTT.